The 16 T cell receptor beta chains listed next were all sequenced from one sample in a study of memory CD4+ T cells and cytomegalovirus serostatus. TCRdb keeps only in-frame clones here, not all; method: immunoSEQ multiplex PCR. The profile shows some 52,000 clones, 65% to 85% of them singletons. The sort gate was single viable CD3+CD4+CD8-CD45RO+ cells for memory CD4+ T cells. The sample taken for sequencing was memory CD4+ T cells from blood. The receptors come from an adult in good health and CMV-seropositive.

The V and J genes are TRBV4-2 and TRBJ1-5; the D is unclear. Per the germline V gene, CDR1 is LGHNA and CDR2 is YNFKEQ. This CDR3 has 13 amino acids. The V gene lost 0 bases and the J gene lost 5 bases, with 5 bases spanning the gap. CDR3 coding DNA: TGTGCCAGCAGCCAAGATGGATATCAGCCCCAGCATTTT. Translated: CASSQDGYQPQHF.

The CDR3 coding sequence is TGTGCCAGCAGCTTACCAAATAATTCACCCCTCCACTTT. Amino acid sequence: CASSLPNNSPLHF. The chain recombines TRBV7-8 with TRBJ1-6; D gene uncertain. Germline CDR1 SGHVS, CDR2 FQNEAQ. Trimming removed 2 bases at V and 5 bases at J, with 4 bases between. The CDR3 spans 13 residues.

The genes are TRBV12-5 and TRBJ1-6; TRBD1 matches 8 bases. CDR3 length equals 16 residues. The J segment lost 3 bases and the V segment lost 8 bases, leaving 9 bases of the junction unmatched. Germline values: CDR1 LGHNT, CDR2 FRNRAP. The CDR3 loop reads CASSHIGTGYNSPLHF. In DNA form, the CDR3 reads TGTGCTAGTTCTCATATTGGGACAGGCTATAATTCACCCCTCCACTTT.

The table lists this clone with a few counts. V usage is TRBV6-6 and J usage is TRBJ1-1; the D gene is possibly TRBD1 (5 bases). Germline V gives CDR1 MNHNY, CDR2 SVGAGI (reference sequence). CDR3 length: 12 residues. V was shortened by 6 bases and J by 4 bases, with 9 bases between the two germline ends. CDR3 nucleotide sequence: TGTGCCAGCAGCCAGGGAGGCACTGAAGCTTTCTTT. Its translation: CASSQGGTEAFF.

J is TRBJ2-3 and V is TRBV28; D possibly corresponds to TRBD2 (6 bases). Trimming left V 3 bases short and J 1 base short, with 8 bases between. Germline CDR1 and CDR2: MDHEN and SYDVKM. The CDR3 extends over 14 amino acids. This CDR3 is CASSLRGRTDTQYF. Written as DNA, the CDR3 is TGTGCCAGCAGTTTGCGGGGCCGCACAGATACGCAGTATTTT.

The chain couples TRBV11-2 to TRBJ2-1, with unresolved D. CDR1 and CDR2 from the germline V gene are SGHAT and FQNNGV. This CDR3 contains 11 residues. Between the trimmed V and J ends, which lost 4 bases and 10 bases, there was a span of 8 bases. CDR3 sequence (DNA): TGTGCCAGCAGCTCCCTCCTAGAGCAGTTCTTC. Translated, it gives CASSSLLEQFF.

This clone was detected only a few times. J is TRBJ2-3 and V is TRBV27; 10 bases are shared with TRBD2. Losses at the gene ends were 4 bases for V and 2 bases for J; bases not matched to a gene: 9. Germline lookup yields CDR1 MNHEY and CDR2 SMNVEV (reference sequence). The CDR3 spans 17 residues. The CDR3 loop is CASSSPLLAGNTDTQYF. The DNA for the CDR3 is TGTGCCAGCAGTTCCCCCCTACTAGCGGGAAACACAGATACGCAGTATTTT.

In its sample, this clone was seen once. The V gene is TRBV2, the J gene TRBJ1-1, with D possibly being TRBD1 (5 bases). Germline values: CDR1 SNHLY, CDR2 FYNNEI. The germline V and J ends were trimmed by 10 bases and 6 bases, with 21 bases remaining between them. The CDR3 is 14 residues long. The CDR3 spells CATHRDPKFSEAFF. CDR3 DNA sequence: TGTGCCACACACCGGGACCCTAAATTCTCTGAAGCTTTCTTT.

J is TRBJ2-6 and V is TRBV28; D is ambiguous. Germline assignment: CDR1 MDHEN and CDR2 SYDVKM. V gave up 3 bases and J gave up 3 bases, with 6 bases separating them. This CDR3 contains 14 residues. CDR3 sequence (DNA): TGTGCCAGCAGTTTTCGGCGTGGGGCCAACGTCCTGACTTTC. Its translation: CASSFRRGANVLTF.

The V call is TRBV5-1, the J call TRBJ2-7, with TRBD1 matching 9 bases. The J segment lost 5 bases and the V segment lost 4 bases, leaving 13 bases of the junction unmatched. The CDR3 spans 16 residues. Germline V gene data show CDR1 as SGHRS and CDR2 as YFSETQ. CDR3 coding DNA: TGCGCCAGCAGCATCAATCCGGGACAGGGACATGACGAGCAGTACTTC. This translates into CASSINPGQGHDEQYF.

In nucleotides, the CDR3 is TGTGCCAGCAGTTACTCGAGGGGGGGGGCCAACGTCCTGACTTTC. This codes for CASSYSRGGANVLTF. The chain employs TRBV6-6 and TRBJ2-6, with D possibly TRBD1 on 6 matching bases. V lost 0 bases and J lost 4, with 7 bases in between. Germline V gene lookup returns CDR1 MNHNY and CDR2 SVGAGI (reference sequence). CDR3 length equals 15 residues.

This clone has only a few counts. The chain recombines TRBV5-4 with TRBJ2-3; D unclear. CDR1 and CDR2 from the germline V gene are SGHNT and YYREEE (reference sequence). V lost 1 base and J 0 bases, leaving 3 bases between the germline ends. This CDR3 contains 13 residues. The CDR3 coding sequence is TGTGCCAGCAGCTTGAAGAGCACAGATACGCAGTATTTT. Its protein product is CASSLKSTDTQYF.

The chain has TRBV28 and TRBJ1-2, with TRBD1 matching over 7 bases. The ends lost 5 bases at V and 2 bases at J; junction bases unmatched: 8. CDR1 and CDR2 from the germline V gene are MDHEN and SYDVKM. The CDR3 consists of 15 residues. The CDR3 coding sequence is TGTGCCAGCAGTCTACCGGGACAGAACAACTATGGCTACACCTTC. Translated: CASSLPGQNNYGYTF.

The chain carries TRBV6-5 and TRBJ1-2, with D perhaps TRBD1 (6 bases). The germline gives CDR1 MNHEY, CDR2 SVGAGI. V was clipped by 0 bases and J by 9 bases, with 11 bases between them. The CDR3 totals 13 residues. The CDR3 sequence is CASSYSAGASYTF. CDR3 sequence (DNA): TGTGCCAGCAGTTACTCGGCGGGGGCGAGCTACACCTTC.

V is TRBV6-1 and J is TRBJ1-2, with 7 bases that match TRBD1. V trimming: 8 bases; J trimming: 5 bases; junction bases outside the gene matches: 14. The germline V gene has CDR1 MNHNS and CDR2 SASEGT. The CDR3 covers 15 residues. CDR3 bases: TGTGCCAGCTGTGCCCGGACAGGCGGGGGATATGGCTACACCTTC. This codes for CASCARTGGGYGYTF.

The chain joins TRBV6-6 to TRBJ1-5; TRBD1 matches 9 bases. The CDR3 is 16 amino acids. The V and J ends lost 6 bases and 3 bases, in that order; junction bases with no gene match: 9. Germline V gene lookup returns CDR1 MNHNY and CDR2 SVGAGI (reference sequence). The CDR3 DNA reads TGTGCCAGCAGCCTACCGGGACAGGGCGTCAATCAGCCCCAGCATTTT. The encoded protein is CASSLPGQGVNQPQHF.